The rows below give T cell receptor beta chains drawn from one sample of a study of blood T cells in healthy people across ages. Each CDR3 protein is one row after TCRdb ran MiXCR on the 5' RACE reads. The repertoire has approximately 820,000 distinct CDR3 sequences, around two fifths of them found once; the top ten carry around 21%. Source material: blood. The receptor source for this set is a man aged 55 to 70 in good health. The conserved cysteine and the conserved F or W are not part of the CDR3 here. Fields, in order: V gene, J gene, CDR3 protein.

>TRBV7-2|TRBJ2-1
ASSSRARGGKNEQF
>TRBV7-9|TRBJ2-7
ASSSQIYEQY
>TRBV20-1|TRBJ2-3
SATTTGTSTDTQY
>TRBV6-1|TRBJ1-4
ASSEPGQDEKLF
>TRBV6-6|TRBJ2-7
ASSDPSSTATYEQY
>TRBV20-1|TRBJ2-5
SARHRGVQETQY
>TRBV7-9|TRBJ2-5
ASSLGANPQETQY
>TRBV5-1|TRBJ1-6
ASSLGASGLFSPLH
>TRBV20-1|TRBJ2-5
SAKGLAGFQETQY
>TRBV7-9|TRBJ2-1
ASSQDVSGTASF
>TRBV28|TRBJ2-2
ASRLAGADGELF
>TRBV7-9|TRBJ2-1
ASSRTSGKYNEQF
>TRBV20-1|TRBJ2-1
SARGTGTTSYNEQF
>TRBV4-1|TRBJ2-2
ASSQDGRNTGGLF
>TRBV7-6|TRBJ1-1
ASSPGLRNTEAF
>TRBV2|TRBJ1-1
AGGRGEGTEAF
>TRBV20-1|TRBJ2-1
SATGTSGAPPYNEQF
>TRBV7-2|TRBJ2-5
ASSLPGGGETQY
>TRBV28|TRBJ2-3
ASSPGTSGSGTDTQY
>TRBV5-1|TRBJ2-3
ASSLEEDTDTQY
>TRBV5-5|TRBJ1-5
ASSLVVGNQPQH
>TRBV12-3/TRBV12-4|TRBJ2-2
ASGGAGELF
>TRBV7-2|TRBJ2-7
ASSTPGTSGGISNEQY
>TRBV7-2|.
ASSWGWVEETQY
>TRBV11-3|TRBJ2-5
ASSFRTGQVQETQY
>TRBV7-9|TRBJ2-6
ASSPPLTGDGANVLT
>TRBV6-1|TRBJ2-2
ASSEWVEGTGELF
>TRBV30|TRBJ1-5
AWRGPIGQGGQPQH
>TRBV29-1|TRBJ1-5
SVATTGLRQPQH
>TRBV5-1|TRBJ2-7
ASSLAPGTGVHEQY
>TRBV14|TRBJ1-6
ASSQGHVKGLH
>TRBV20-1|TRBJ1-2
SASLAGYGYT
>TRBV18|TRBJ2-3
ASSLHGSSTDTQY
>TRBV29-1|TRBJ2-7
SVIGGIEQY
>TRBV28|TRBJ2-2
ASSRGRSTGELF
>TRBV4-1|TRBJ2-7
ASSQVPAGRSYEQY
>TRBV12-3/TRBV12-4|TRBJ2-7
ASSQPYAEQY